These T cell receptor beta chains were read from a single sample in a study of cytomegalovirus exposure and HLA in healthy donors. The repertoire was sequenced with immunoSEQ multiplex PCR; TCRdb's copy has only in-frame clones and lacks some. The sample contains roughly 150,000 clones, more than 80% of which appear only once. Sequenced input: PBMCs. Receptors originate from a woman in her forties in good health and CMV-seropositive. Each CDR3 is given with its conserved first and last residue. Each record gives: J gene, D gene, clone size, V gene, CDR3 protein, CDR3 DNA. D genes are given only for firm matches. Rows may omit the clone size; those that give it use once, few, many or a size class.

J: TRBJ1-3
D: TRBD1
size: once
V: TRBV6-5
CDR3: CASTRQGGNDWYF
DNA: TGTGCCAGCACCCGACAGGGGGGCAACGATTGGTATTTT

J: TRBJ2-1
D: .
size: .
V: TRBV7-3
CDR3: CASSPEQARYNEQFF
DNA: TGTGCCAGCAGCCCGGAACAGGCGCGCTACAATGAGCAGTTCTTC

J: TRBJ1-5
D: .
size: .
V: TRBV25-1
CDR3: CASSNPDADQPQHF
DNA: TGTGCCAGCAGTAACCCCGACGCGGATCAGCCCCAGCATTTT

J: TRBJ2-5
D: TRBD2
size: once
V: TRBV7-2
CDR3: CASSLVGTSGKVEQYF
DNA: TGTGCCAGCAGCTTAGTGGGGACTAGCGGGAAAGTGGAGCAGTACTTC

J: TRBJ2-5
D: TRBD2
size: .
V: TRBV7-2
CDR3: CASSLIPPGTSGREETQYF
DNA: TGTGCCAGCAGCTTAATACCCCCCGGGACTAGCGGGAGGGAGGAGACCCAGTACTTC

J: TRBJ1-3
D: TRBD1
size: once
V: TRBV30
CDR3: CAWSDTRQGAHLYF
DNA: TGTGCCTGGAGCGACACCCGACAGGGCGCCCATTTATATTTT

J: TRBJ1-2
D: .
size: .
V: TRBV29-1
CDR3: CSYRTSPRGYTF
DNA: TGCAGCTACAGGACAAGCCCAAGAGGCTACACCTTC

J: TRBJ2-1
D: .
size: .
V: TRBV7-9
CDR3: CASSLERELGEQFF
DNA: TGTGCCAGCAGCTTAGAACGGGAGCTTGGCGAGCAGTTCTTC

J: TRBJ2-3
D: .
size: .
V: TRBV9
CDR3: CASSARRATDTQYF
DNA: TGTGCCAGCAGCGCCAGGAGGGCAACAGATACGCAGTATTTT

J: TRBJ1-2
D: TRBD1
size: .
V: TRBV5-1
CDR3: CASSYSGGYGYTF
DNA: TGCGCCAGCAGCTACTCAGGGGGTTATGGCTACACCTTC

J: TRBJ1-3
D: .
size: .
V: TRBV27
CDR3: CASSSQGYGNTIYF
DNA: TGTGCCAGCAGTTCTCAGGGGTATGGAAACACCATATATTTT

J: TRBJ2-4
D: .
size: .
V: TRBV10-2
CDR3: CASSGQRGGIQYF
DNA: TGCGCCAGCAGTGGGCAGAGAGGAGGCATTCAGTACTTC

J: TRBJ1-5
D: .
size: .
V: TRBV29-1
CDR3: CSVAGGCSPQHF
DNA: TGCAGCGTTGCGGGAGGTTGTTCGCCCCAGCATTTT

J: TRBJ1-1
D: TRBD1
size: .
V: TRBV18
CDR3: CASSPQTGGGWGAFF
DNA: TGTGCCAGCTCACCACAGACAGGGGGCGGATGGGGAGCTTTCTTT

J: TRBJ1-6
D: TRBD1
size: .
V: TRBV6-4
CDR3: CASSHRQGDNSPLHF
DNA: TGTGCCAGCAGTCATCGCCAGGGGGATAATTCACCCCTCCACTTT